Below, 21 T cell receptor beta chains from the same sample are listed, as sequenced in a study of T cell responses to AZD1222 COVID-19 vaccine (dated by TCRdb to the early 2020s). Library creation used the immunoSEQ multiplex PCR assay. TCRdb mirrors the immuneACCESS table, restricted to in-frame sequences. Some clones are absent from its copies; in checked studies, under half trace to an unresolved V gene, and the reason for the others is unknown. The sample table lists roughly 140,000 clones, 80% to 90% of them with a count of one. The ten largest clones represent approximately 3.4% of the sample. The intended sense of this specimen's time point label: baseline before first vaccination. The starting material was peripheral blood, obtained on day 0 of AZD1222 vaccination. The receptors derive from an adult in good health.

The rearrangement uses TRBV27 and TRBJ2-2; 7 nucleotides match TRBD1. Germline CDR1 MNHEY, CDR2 SMNVEV (reference sequence). The CDR3 covers 15 residues. With 5 bases clipped from V and 5 bases from J, the junction kept 8 bases outside the gene matches. The CDR3 DNA reads TGTGCCAGCAGTCCTCTTACAGGGGCTACCGGGGAGCTGTTTTTT. It yields the protein CASSPLTGATGELFF.

CDR3 protein: CASSPTAGAGYGYTF. The DNA of the CDR3 is TGTGCCAGCTCACCCACGGCAGGGGCGGGCTATGGCTACACCTTC. The J gene is TRBJ1-2, the V gene TRBV18, with D perhaps matching TRBD1 (6 bases). The germline V gene encodes CDR1 KGHSH and CDR2 LQKENI. The V end lost 3 bases, the J end lost 4 bases, and 15 bases lay between the germline ends. The CDR3 loop spans 15 amino acids.

This chain uses TRBV29-1 with TRBJ1-1; 8 nucleotides line up with TRBD1. CDR1 SQVTM and CDR2 ANQGSEA come from the germline V gene. The CDR3 length is 13 residues. With V trimmed by 6 bases and J by 3 bases, 6 bases remained unmatched. CDR3 in amino acids: CSVLQGGDTEAFF. The CDR3 DNA reads as TGCAGCGTGCTACAGGGGGGGGACACTGAAGCTTTCTTT. Supplemented by reference TRBV29-1 and TRBJ1-1, the full variable domain reads SAVISQKPSRDICQRGTSLTIQCQVDSQVTMMFWYRQQPGQSLTLIATANQGSEATYESGFVIDKFPISRPNLTFSTLTVSNMSPEDSSIYLCSVLQGGDTEAFFGQGTRLTVV.

The count of this clone is one. The chain recombines TRBV5-1 with TRBJ2-1; TRBD2 aligns across 10 bases. The germline V gene has CDR1 SGHRS and CDR2 YFSETQ. This CDR3 spans 15 amino acids. Trimming at V came to 4 bases and at J to 7 bases, leaving 8 bases not matched to a gene. The CDR3 nucleotides are TGCGCCAGCAGCCCTAGCGGGAGAGATGGGAATGAGCAGTTCTTC. Protein product: CASSPSGRDGNEQFF.

The sample holds one count of this clone. The chain uses TRBV5-1 and TRBJ1-4; D is undetermined. Trimming cost V 3 bases and J 4 bases, with 10 bases left between them. In germline, CDR1 is SGHRS, CDR2 YFSETQ. There are 14 residues in the CDR3. The CDR3 loop reads CASSSGALNEKLFF. The CDR3 nucleotides read TGCGCCAGCAGCTCCGGAGCCCTTAATGAAAAACTGTTTTTT.

The V gene is TRBV5-4, the J gene TRBJ1-2, with D unclear. The CDR3 runs 13 residues. CDR1 is SGHNT and CDR2 is YYREEE in the germline V gene (reference sequence). V was clipped by 2 bases and J by 6 bases, with 11 bases between them. CDR3 loop: CASSFSSSNGYTF. The CDR3 DNA is TGTGCCAGCAGCTTTTCCTCATCAAATGGCTACACCTTC.

V gene TRBV6-2 or TRBV6-3 combines with J gene TRBJ2-3; D is ambiguous. The CDR3 is made up of 14 amino acids. Germline loops: CDR1 MNHEY, CDR2 SVGEGT. Trimming removed 2 bases from V and 2 bases from J, with 8 bases in between. CDR3 coding DNA: TGTGCCAGCAGTTACCGTGACGCCACAGATACGCAGTATTTT. Translation gives CASSYRDATDTQYF.

The chain uses TRBV6-5 and TRBJ2-2; D is ambiguous. This CDR3 comprises 14 residues. Between the trimmed V and J ends, which lost 5 bases and 7 bases, there was a span of 14 bases. CDR1 and CDR2 (germline): MNHEY, SVGAGI. The CDR3 protein is CASSPPRVSGELFF. CDR3 DNA sequence: TGTGCCAGCAGTCCGCCTAGGGTTAGCGGGGAGCTGTTTTTT.

This chain uses TRBV7-8 with TRBJ2-1; unclear D gene. Germline-derived CDR1 and CDR2 are SGHVS and FQNEAQ. V dropped 0 bases and J dropped 7 bases, with 13 bases sitting between them. The CDR3 covers 15 residues. The CDR3 sequence: CASSLAGLMKNEQFF. The CDR3 DNA sequence: TGTGCCAGCAGCTTAGCTGGGCTAATGAAGAATGAGCAGTTCTTC.

This chain connects TRBV6-5 to TRBJ2-1; 10 positions match TRBD2. V gave up 0 bases and J gave up 6 bases; unmatched junction bases: 5. Per the germline V gene, CDR1 is MNHEY and CDR2 is SVGAGI. This CDR3 region has 16 residues. CDR3 loop: CASSYSPSGSFNEQFF. CDR3 nucleotides: TGTGCCAGCAGTTACTCGCCTAGCGGGAGTTTCAATGAGCAGTTCTTC.

The V call is TRBV5-1, the J call TRBJ1-5, with D perhaps matching TRBD1 (6 bases). Germline V CDR1 and CDR2: SGHRS, YFSETQ. This CDR3 has 15 amino acids. V gave up 3 bases and J gave up 3 bases, with 13 bases separating them. The CDR3 DNA reads TGCGCCAGCAGCTCAGGGGAAGGGGCCAATCAGCCCCAGCATTTT. Its translation: CASSSGEGANQPQHF.

The CDR3 nucleotides are TGTGCCAGCAGTGAATATTCTATTCTCCAATTCTTC. This encodes CASSEYSILQFF. V is TRBV6-1 and J is TRBJ2-1; D is unresolved. V was clipped by 2 bases and J by 16 bases, with 15 bases between them. Germline CDR1 is MNHNS and CDR2 is SASEGT. The CDR3 totals 12 residues.

The V and J genes are TRBV7-8 and TRBJ1-5; D is undetermined. The CDR3 consists of 14 residues. Germline-derived CDR1 and CDR2 are SGHVS and FQNEAQ. The V and J ends lost 2 bases and 5 bases respectively, with 10 bases between them. The DNA of the CDR3 is TGTGCCAGCAGCTTAAGGGCAGGCCATCAGCCCCAGCATTTT. Amino acid sequence: CASSLRAGHQPQHF. The variable domain in full, with the rest retrieved from reference TRBV7-8 and TRBJ1-5, is GAGVSQSPRYKVAKRGQDVALRCDPISGHVSLFWYQQALGQGPEFLTYFQNEAQLDKSGLPSDRFFAERPEGSVSTLKIQRTQQEDSAVYLCASSLRAGHQPQHFGDGTRLSIL.

This chain uses TRBV19 with TRBJ1-5; no clear D. V gave up 5 bases and J gave up 0 bases, with 8 bases separating them. The CDR3 spans 14 residues. Germline V gives CDR1 LNHDA, CDR2 SQIVND (reference sequence). CDR3 bases: TGTGCCAGTAGTCGACCGTATAGCAATCAGCCCCAGCATTTT. Translated: CASSRPYSNQPQHF.

The chain links TRBV5-6 to TRBJ2-1; 14 bases align to TRBD2. The CDR3 covers 15 residues. Germline CDR1 and CDR2: SGHDT and YYEEEE. V gave up 3 bases and J gave up 11 bases; unmatched junction bases: 7. The CDR3 DNA reads TGTGCCAGCAGCTCCCCGGGACTAGCGGGAGCCAAGCAGTTCTTC. As protein: CASSSPGLAGAKQFF.

This sequence joins TRBV25-1 and TRBJ2-1, with 9 bases fitting TRBD2. Germline values: CDR1 MGHDK, CDR2 SYGVNS. Germline trimming cut 1 base from V and 4 bases from J; bases unmatched to any gene: 5. This CDR3 spans 16 amino acids. This chain's CDR3 is CASSEFTSGLYNEQFF. The CDR3, as DNA: TGTGCCAGCAGTGAATTCACTAGCGGGCTATACAATGAGCAGTTCTTC.

This clone was detected a few times. The V call is TRBV7-2, the J call TRBJ2-3, with no clear D. CDR1 SGHTA and CDR2 FQGNSA come from the germline V gene. This CDR3 is 14 amino acids long. V was cut by 1 base and J by 5 bases, with 10 bases left in between. The chain's CDR3 is CASSLGTPGDTQYF. The CDR3 nucleotides are TGTGCCAGCAGCTTAGGGACCCCCGGAGATACGCAGTATTTT.

This clone was seen only once. The chain recombines TRBV19 with TRBJ2-4; no definite D call. The germline gives CDR1 LNHDA, CDR2 SQIVND (reference sequence). The V and J ends lost 3 bases and 10 bases respectively, with 10 bases between them. CDR3 length equals 12 residues. CDR3 DNA sequence: TGTGCCAGTAGTATGGAACAATCGATTCAGTACTTC. Translating it yields CASSMEQSIQYF.

The chain uses TRBV30 and TRBJ1-4; no definite D call. Germline CDR1 and CDR2: GTSNPN and SVGIG (reference sequence). The CDR3 has 12 residues. Trimming cost V 0 bases and J 8 bases, with 7 bases left between them. CDR3 in DNA: TGTGCCTGGAGTGTAGTTAAGGAAAAACTGTTTTTT. Protein product: CAWSVVKEKLFF.

This rearrangement joins TRBV7-3 to TRBJ2-3; TRBD1 agrees at 7 bases. V was pared by 3 bases and J by 0 bases, with 3 bases of the junction left unmatched. The CDR3 is made up of 15 amino acids. Looked up from germline, CDR1 is SGHTA and CDR2 is FQGTGA. CDR3 in DNA: TGTGCCAGCAGCTTCGGGGACAGCAGCACAGATACGCAGTATTTT. This sequence encodes CASSFGDSSTDTQYF.

This chain joins TRBV19 and TRBJ1-2; 7 bases are shared with TRBD1. V shed 4 bases and J 2 bases; nucleotides not matched to a gene: 7. Germline CDR1 and CDR2: LNHDA and SQIVND (reference sequence). The CDR3 covers 15 residues. CDR3 region: CASSNPAGGNYGYTF. The CDR3 nucleotides read TGTGCCAGTAGTAACCCGGCAGGGGGAAACTATGGCTACACCTTC.